The 21 T cell receptor beta chains listed next were all sequenced from one sample in a study of beta chain features in type 1 diabetes. Regarding the study as a whole: TCRB CDR3s were moderately but significantly shorter in Type 1 diabetes patients in all four CD4+ subsets.

Their target antigens are unknown. Since all of the isolated RNA was reverse transcribed, expressed TCRB transcripts were what got sequenced. This table comes from immunoSEQ multiplex PCR, and its TCRdb copy is limited to in-frame clones, with some not included. The sample has more than 250,000 clones; around 25% are singletons. The sample consisted of naive CD4+ T cells from blood. The receptors derive from a woman aged 25 to 45 with type 1 diabetes.

This chain joins TRBV11-2 and TRBJ1-2; the D gene is possibly TRBD1 (6 bases). Germline V gives CDR1 SGHAT, CDR2 FQNNGV. The CDR3 covers 14 residues. Trimming removed 5 bases at V and 0 bases at J, with 10 bases between. CDR3 DNA sequence: TGTGCCAGCAGCCAGGGGAGTACTAACTATGGCTACACCTTC. Translation gives CASSQGSTNYGYTF.

This clone was detected a few times. CDR3 region: CASWGQSNTEAFF. The CDR3 bases are TGTGCCAGTTGGGGACAGTCGAACACTGAAGCTTTCTTT. V and J are TRBV28 and TRBJ1-1, with TRBD1 identical over 7 bases. There are 13 residues in the CDR3. V gave up 9 bases and J gave up 1 base; unmatched junction bases: 5. Germline values: CDR1 MDHEN, CDR2 SYDVKM.

This clone came up a few times. Written as DNA, the CDR3 is TGCAGCGTTCGGGAGGGCCAGAACACCGGGGAGCTGTTTTTT. It yields the protein CSVREGQNTGELFF. The chain is built from TRBV29-1 and TRBJ2-2; the match to TRBD2 covers 8 bases. Looked up from germline, CDR1 is SQVTM and CDR2 is ANQGSEA. V trimming: 5 bases; J trimming: 1 base; junction bases outside the gene matches: 3. The CDR3 is 14 residues long.

In its sample, this clone was seen a few times. The chain has TRBV30 and TRBJ2-1; D may be TRBD2 (6 bases). Trimming removed 4 bases from V and 0 bases from J, with 13 bases in between. CDR1 GTSNPN and CDR2 SVGIG come from the germline V gene (reference sequence). The CDR3 sequence is 15 residues long. The CDR3 loop reads CAWKRDSSSYNEQFF. DNA of the CDR3: TGTGCCTGGAAACGGGACTCCAGCTCCTACAATGAGCAGTTCTTC. Variable domain in full (rest from reference TRBV30 and TRBJ2-1): SQTIHQWPATLVQPVGSPLSLECTVEGTSNPNLYWYRQAAGRGLQLLFYSVGIGQISSEVPQNLSASRPQDRQFILSSKKLLLSDSGFYLCAWKRDSSSYNEQFFGPGTRLTVL.

This clone showed up just a few times. The chain employs TRBV4-1 and TRBJ1-2; 9 bases are shared with TRBD1. Trimming took 2 bases from V and 3 from J; bases not matched to a gene: 4. The CDR3 length is 15 residues. Germline V gives CDR1 MGHRA, CDR2 YSYEKL. For the CDR3, the DNA is TGCGCCAGCAGCCAACCCTGGGACAGGGACTATGGCTACACCTTC. It codes for CASSQPWDRDYGYTF.

This clone has just one count. V gene TRBV19 combines with J gene TRBJ1-4; TRBD1 agrees at 9 bases. V shed 3 bases, J shed 11 bases, and the junction held 16 bases outside the gene matches. The CDR3 contains 17 residues. Germline assignment: CDR1 LNHDA and CDR2 SQIVND (reference sequence). The CDR3 coding sequence is TGTGCCAGTAGTATTCTCACAGGGGGCGCATCCTTGGTCAAACTGTTTTTT. Protein: CASSILTGGASLVKLFF.

The gene calls are TRBV14 and TRBJ1-1; a possible D gene is TRBD1 (5 bases). Looked up from germline, CDR1 is SGHDN and CDR2 is FVKESK. Trimming took off 1 base at V and 0 bases at J, with 9 bases between the two ends. The CDR3 spans 15 residues. The CDR3, as DNA: TGTGCCAGCAGCCAAGCGGACACGGTGAACACTGAAGCTTTCTTT. It translates to CASSQADTVNTEAFF.

CDR3 in DNA: TGTGCCAGTAGTCCCCCTGGACTAGCGGCCACAGATACGCAGTATTTT. Amino acids: CASSPPGLAATDTQYF. This chain uses TRBV19 with TRBJ2-3; the match to TRBD2 covers 10 bases. CDR3 size: 16 residues. V shed 5 bases and J 2 bases; nucleotides not matched to a gene: 7. In germline, CDR1 is LNHDA, CDR2 SQIVND (reference sequence).

The chain carries TRBV19 and TRBJ1-3; D is unclear. The CDR3 covers 15 residues. Trimming removed 3 bases at V and 0 bases at J, with 9 bases between. The germline gives CDR1 LNHDA, CDR2 SQIVND (reference sequence). DNA for the CDR3: TGTGCCAGTAGTATGTCTCGGAGCTCTGGAAACACCATATATTTT. This gives the protein CASSMSRSSGNTIYF.

This clone was seen more than once but under ten times. V usage is TRBV6-5 and J usage is TRBJ2-7; the D gene is possibly TRBD2 (6 bases). Deletions cut 1 base from V and 2 bases from J, with 12 bases between. Germline lookup yields CDR1 MNHEY and CDR2 SVGAGI. The CDR3 totals 15 residues. The CDR3 reads CASSYLSGPAYEQYF. CDR3 in DNA: TGTGCCAGCAGTTACTTGAGCGGGCCCGCCTACGAGCAGTACTTC.

This clone was seen a few times. The chain is built from TRBV5-1 and TRBJ1-2; 9 nucleotides agree with TRBD1. Germline V lookup: CDR1 SGHRS, CDR2 YFSETQ. The CDR3 totals 17 residues. V was clipped by 4 bases and J by 0 bases; unmatched bases: 10. The CDR3 loop is CASSPSGTGTANYGYTF. CDR3 nucleotides: TGCGCCAGCAGCCCTTCCGGGACAGGGACCGCTAACTATGGCTACACCTTC.

This sequence joins TRBV5-1 and TRBJ2-1; tentatively, D is TRBD2 (6 bases). The CDR3 has 15 amino acids. CDR1 and CDR2 (germline): SGHRS, YFSETQ. Between the trimmed V and J ends, which lost 0 bases and 4 bases, there was a span of 11 bases. The CDR3 protein is CASSLGLVQYNEQFF. CDR3 coding DNA: TGCGCCAGCAGCTTGGGACTAGTCCAATACAATGAGCAGTTCTTC.

This chain links TRBV9 with TRBJ2-1, with 9 positions matching TRBD2. This CDR3 contains 16 residues. CDR1 and CDR2 (germline): SGDLS, YYNGEE. With V trimmed by 1 base and J by 9 bases, 11 bases remained unmatched. CDR3 sequence: CASSVLGREGQSEQFF. CDR3 sequence (DNA): TGTGCCAGCAGCGTACTCGGGCGGGAGGGCCAGAGTGAGCAGTTCTTC.

J is TRBJ1-1 and V is TRBV18; 7 positions agree with TRBD1. The length of the CDR3 is 13 residues. The ends lost 0 bases at V and 9 bases at J; junction bases unmatched: 4. Per germline, CDR1 KGHSH and CDR2 LQKENI. CDR3 residues: CASSPPGQDQAFF. In nucleotides, the CDR3 is TGTGCCAGCTCACCACCCGGACAGGATCAAGCTTTCTTT. The full variable domain, completed using reference TRBV18 and TRBJ1-1, is NAGVMQNPRHLVRRRGQEARLRCSPMKGHSHVYWYRQLPEEGLKFMVYLQKENIIDESGMPKERFSAEFPKEGPSILRIQQVVRGDSAAYFCASSPPGQDQAFFGQGTRLTVV.

The rearrangement joins TRBV7-3 to TRBJ2-4; possibly TRBD2 for D (6 bases). Germline loops: CDR1 SGHTA, CDR2 FQGTGA. CDR3 length equals 14 residues. Trimming removed 8 bases at V and 2 bases at J, with 13 bases between. The CDR3 nucleotides are TGTGCCAGCGCCTTGGGGGGATCCAAAAACATTCAGTACTTC. Protein sequence: CASALGGSKNIQYF.

This clone was detected only a few times. Other DNA sequences in the same sample also yield this CDR3. The chain employs TRBV7-3 and TRBJ2-1; 12 nucleotides line up with TRBD2. V lost 4 bases, J lost 3 bases, and 1 base stayed unmatched. There are 15 residues in the CDR3. Germline lookup yields CDR1 SGHTA and CDR2 FQGTGA. Here the CDR3 reads CASSSGLAGYNEQFF. DNA of the CDR3: TGTGCCAGCAGCTCGGGACTAGCGGGCTACAATGAGCAGTTCTTC.

The sample holds a few counts of this clone. The chain uses TRBV28 and TRBJ2-6, with a weak D call TRBD1 (6 bases). V gave up 5 bases and J gave up 4 bases, with 24 bases separating them. This CDR3 is built from 19 residues. CDR1 and CDR2 from the germline V gene are MDHEN and SYDVKM. The CDR3 spells CASSLLRDLLTGGANVLTF. The CDR3 DNA follows: TGTGCCAGCAGTCTCCTCCGGGACCTACTCACAGGGGGGGCCAACGTCCTGACTTTC.

The chain couples TRBV6-5 to TRBJ1-5; no clear D. Germline values: CDR1 MNHEY, CDR2 SVGAGI. Between the trimmed V and J ends, which lost 7 bases and 2 bases, there was a span of 9 bases. This CDR3 comprises 13 residues. This CDR3 reads CASTNPGNQPQHF. CDR3 coding DNA: TGTGCCAGCACCAACCCAGGCAATCAGCCCCAGCATTTT.

The V and J genes are TRBV14 and TRBJ2-1; no reliable D call. The germline V and J ends were trimmed by 2 bases and 9 bases, with 14 bases remaining between them. CDR1 is SGHDN, CDR2 FVKESK, per germline. The CDR3 has 14 residues. CDR3 in DNA: TGTGCCAGCAGCCAAAGGCCCGTCAGAGGTGAGCAGTTCTTC. Its translation is CASSQRPVRGEQFF. The whole variable domain, remainder taken from reference TRBV14 and TRBJ2-1, is EAGVTQFPSHSVIEKGQTVTLRCDPISGHDNLYWYRRVMGKEIKFLLHFVKESKQDESGMPNNRFLAERTGGTYSTLKVQPAELEDSGVYFCASSQRPVRGEQFFGPGTRLTVL.

In this sample, this clone turned up a few times. The chain links TRBV2 to TRBJ2-2; 9 bases are a match to TRBD1. There are 15 residues in the CDR3. The V gene's germline CDR1 is SNHLY and CDR2 FYNNEI. The trim removed 3 bases at V and 7 bases at J, leaving 6 bases unmatched. The CDR3 is CASSEGQGTFGELFF. The CDR3 DNA sequence: TGTGCCAGCAGTGAGGGACAGGGAACTTTCGGGGAGCTGTTTTTT.

The chain carries TRBV30 and TRBJ1-1; the D is unclear. Germline V gene data show CDR1 as GTSNPN and CDR2 as SVGIG (reference sequence). The V end was cut by 3 bases, the J end by 0 bases, with 8 bases between. CDR3 size: 13 residues. The CDR3 DNA sequence: TGTGCCTGGAGCCACTTATTGAACACTGAAGCTTTCTTT. Amino acids: CAWSHLLNTEAFF.